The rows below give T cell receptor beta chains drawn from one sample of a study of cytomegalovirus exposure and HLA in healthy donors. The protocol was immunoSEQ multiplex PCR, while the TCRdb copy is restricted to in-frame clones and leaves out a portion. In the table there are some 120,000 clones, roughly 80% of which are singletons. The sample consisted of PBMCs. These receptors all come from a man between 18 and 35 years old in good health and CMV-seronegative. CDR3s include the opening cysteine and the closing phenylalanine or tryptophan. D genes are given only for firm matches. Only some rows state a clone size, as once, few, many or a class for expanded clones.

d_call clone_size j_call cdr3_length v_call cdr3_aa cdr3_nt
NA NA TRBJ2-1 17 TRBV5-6 CASSLSTPGSGSGEQFF TGTGCCAGCAGCTTATCAACCCCCGGGTCAGGGTCTGGTGAGCAGTTCTTC
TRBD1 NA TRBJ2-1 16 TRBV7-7 CASSLEGARTCNEQFF TGTGCCAGCAGCTTAGAGGGGGCTAGGACCTGCAATGAGCAGTTCTTC
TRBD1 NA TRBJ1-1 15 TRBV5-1 CASSTGGGPNTEAFF TGCGCCAGCAGCACGGGAGGGGGCCCGAACACTGAAGCTTTCTTT
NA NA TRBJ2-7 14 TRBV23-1 CASSHTTSSYEQYF TGCGCCAGCAGTCATACAACTAGCTCCTACGAGCAGTACTTC
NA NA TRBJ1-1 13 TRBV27 CASSFRGVAEAFF TGTGCCAGCAGTTTCCGGGGTGTGGCTGAAGCTTTCTTT
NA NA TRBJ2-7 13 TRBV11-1 CASRSKGGYEQYF TGTGCCAGCCGTTCAAAGGGGGGGTACGAGCAGTACTTC
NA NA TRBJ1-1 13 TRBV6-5 CASSYSYNTEAFF TGTGCCAGCAGTTACAGCTACAACACTGAAGCTTTCTTT
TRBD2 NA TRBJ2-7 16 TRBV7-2 CASSSEGLAGGYEQYF TGTGCCAGCAGCTCAGAGGGACTAGCGGGGGGTTACGAGCAGTACTTC
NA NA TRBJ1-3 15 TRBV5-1 CASSLDRGSGNTIYF TGCGCCAGCAGCTTGGATCGGGGCTCTGGAAACACCATATATTTT
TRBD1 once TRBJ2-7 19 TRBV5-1 CASSNLTGSLRYSSYEQYF TGCGCCAGCAGCAACCTGACAGGGTCCCTGCGTTATAGCTCCTACGAGCAGTACTTC
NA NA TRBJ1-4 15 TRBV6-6 CASSYDSATNEKLFF TGTGCCAGCAGTTACGACAGTGCAACTAATGAAAAACTGTTTTTT
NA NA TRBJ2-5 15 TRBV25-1 CASRSSSLYQETQYF TGTGCCAGCAGATCAAGCTCCCTGTACCAAGAGACCCAGTACTTC
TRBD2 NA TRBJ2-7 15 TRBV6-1 CASGPWASGGYEQYF TGTGCCAGCGGTCCCTGGGCTAGCGGGGGATACGAGCAGTACTTC
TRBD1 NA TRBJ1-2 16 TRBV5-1 CASSLAPDRGVFGYTF TGCGCCAGCAGCTTGGCACCTGACAGGGGAGTTTTTGGCTACACCTTC
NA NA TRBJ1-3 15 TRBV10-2 CASSESGGTGNTIYF TGCGCCAGCAGTGAGTCGGGGGGTACTGGAAACACCATATATTTT